The T cell receptor (beta chain) described here comes from a study of T-cell memory formation after mild COVID-19 (dated by TCRdb to the early 2020s). Broadly, across the study: Most TCR sequence clusters were specific to one of the two donors. Longitudinal TCRalpha and TCRbeta repertoire sequencing tracked T-cell clones expanding and contracting after mild COVID-19 in two donors. The cohort comprised two young, previously healthy adult volunteers, one female and one male. Results the study describes overall, beyond this receptor: Whether the second-wave clones peaking on day 37 were SARS-CoV-2 specific was not confirmed. Clones that contracted from day 15 to 85 showed balanced CD4/CD8 phenotypes, whereas a second wave of clones that expanded from day 15 to 37 leaned towards CD4+. Contracting CD4+ clones turned up mainly in the CM and EM memory subsets, whereas EMRA was where CD8+ clones were enriched. Only a couple of mild cases were covered in the study, and larger cohorts including severe cases with pre-infection samples were considered necessary. Some responding clones were found in pre-infection memory, which suggests that pre-existing cross-reactive memory T cells took part in the SARS-CoV-2 response.

The germline V end is reduced by 6 bases and the J end by 5 bases; junction bases left unmatched: 5. The germline V gene (reference sequence) specifies SEHNR as CDR1 and FQNEAQ as CDR2. The CDR3, cysteine through phenylalanine, is 13 amino acids long. Just CDR3 DNA is preserved here, 39 bases in frame from base 1. In its sample, this clonotype was seen a few times. Its target antigen remains unknown. No base quality information exists; no much larger clone differs at one position. Ficoll-Paque density gradient centrifugation was used to isolate PBMCs. The reads were generated on an Illumina NovaSeq 6000. TCRalpha and TCRbeta cDNA libraries were built by 5'RACE with constant-segment primers, adding sample barcodes and unique molecular identifiers. Trizol reagent was used to extract RNA from every sample. Amplification of the libraries took two PCR steps, and the second step added a second sample barcode plus Illumina TruSeq adapters. Sequencing of libraries was performed on an Illumina NovaSeq with 2 x 150 bp paired-end reads. In the authors' own workflow: Reads were demultiplexed and collapsed into UMI-guided consensus sequences with migec v1.2.7. Using mixcr v2.1.11, UMI consensuses were aligned to TRA and TRB V and J templates and then assembled into clonotypes. A clonotype was counted as expanded or contracted only if both edgeR and NoisET called the change significant, with noise models trained on biological replicates. For edgeR calls, a false discovery rate-adjusted p below 0.01 and a log2 fold-change threshold of 1 were applied. As an exploratory analysis of dynamics, max-normalized trajectories of the 1000 most abundant clonotypes were examined by PCA with hierarchical clustering. Each responding clone was given a CD4 or CD8 phenotype based on the CD4+ and CD8+ repertoires, which had been sequenced separately. TCRdb trimmed the raw reads at Q25, called clones with MiXCR and kept productive beta chains. One record per CDR3 amino acid sequence lists the most common genes and DNA. These V and J calls originate from TCRdb's pipeline instead of the authors' own analysis. Across this sample there are some 180,000 distinct CDR3 sequences, with around 20% seen only once. 3% to 4% of the sample comes from the top ten.

The source material was PBMCs or a T cell subset sorted from them (not recorded which). In this chain, TRBV7-9 is recombined with TRBJ1-1; TRBD1 lines up with 8 middle nucleotides. The source of this sequence is a man between 18 and 35 years old who had mild COVID-19 (a few samples of this study predate the infection). The sample titles of this study are shuffled in the database, so cell type and time point are left out; the donor was told from shared clones. The CDR3 reads as follows: CASSQGARTEAFF. The sequenced DNA is TGTGCCAGCAGTCAGGGGGCGAGAACTGAAGCTTTCTTT.